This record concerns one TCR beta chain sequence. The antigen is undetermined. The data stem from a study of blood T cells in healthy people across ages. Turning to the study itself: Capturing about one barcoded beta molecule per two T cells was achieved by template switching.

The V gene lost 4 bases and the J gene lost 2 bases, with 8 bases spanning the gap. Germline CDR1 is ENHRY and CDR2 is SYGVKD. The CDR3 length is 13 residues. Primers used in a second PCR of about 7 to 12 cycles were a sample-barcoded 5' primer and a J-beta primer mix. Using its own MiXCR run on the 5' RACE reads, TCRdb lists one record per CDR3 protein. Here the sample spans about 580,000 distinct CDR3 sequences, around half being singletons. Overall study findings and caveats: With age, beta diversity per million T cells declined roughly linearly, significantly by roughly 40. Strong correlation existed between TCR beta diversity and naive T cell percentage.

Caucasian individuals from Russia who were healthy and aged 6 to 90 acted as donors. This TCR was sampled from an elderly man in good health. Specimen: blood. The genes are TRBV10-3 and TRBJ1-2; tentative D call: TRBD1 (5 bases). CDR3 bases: TGTGCCATCAGTGGAGGGGAGAACTATGGCTACACCTTC. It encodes CAISGGENYGYTF.